The present T cell receptor (beta chain) was sequenced within a study of blood T cell repertoires in COVID-19. The overall study: There were acute and convalescent COVID-19 samples, and they came from the United States, Italy and Spain.

Source study methods: Estimated nucleated cell counts came from reference gene primer amplification. The protocol was immunoSEQ multiplex PCR, while the TCRdb copy is restricted to in-frame clones and leaves out a portion. The V and J calls and clone size come from that table; D and trimming were worked out from the DNA. The profile shows a few hundred thousand clones, 84% of them singletons. Remarks on this clone: The junction does not match germline at one end; this may be a read error.

Participants spanned ages roughly 18 to 95 years and resided in 20 to 30 US areas. Participants' reported clinical history set cohort assignment. Germline-derived CDR1 and CDR2 are SGHRS and YFSETQ. The CDR3 consists of 14 residues. This chain links TRBV5-1 with TRBJ2-1, with TRBD1 identical over 10 bases. Sequencing used PBMCs or T cells enriched from blood (not recorded which). The sequence derives from a man aged 25 to 40 with acute COVID-19. CDR3 DNA sequence: TGTGCCAGCAGCTTGTCGGGACAGGGGAATGAGCAGTTCTTC. Its translation is CASSLSGQGNEQFF.